This T cell receptor (beta chain) was profiled in a study of preoperative IRX-2 immunotherapy in early breast cancer. Treatment indicated: preoperative locoregional IRX-2 cytokine immunotherapy. Samples came from a phase Ib trial of preoperative locoregional IRX-2 cytokine immunotherapy. TCRdb's table, derived via immunoSEQ multiplex PCR, lists solely in-frame clones and lacks some. The data hold thousands of clones, with 75% observed a single time. CDR1 and CDR2 (germline): KGHSH, LQKENI. CDR3 length equals 13 residues. V lost 1 base and J lost 5, with 6 bases in between. The rearrangement uses TRBV18 and TRBJ1-5; D gene ambiguous. The sequence was obtained from a human donor with breast cancer. Material: tumor tissue, obtained before IRX-2 immunotherapy. CDR3 nucleotide sequence: TGTGCCAGCTCACCACGGGCGGATCAGCCCCAGCATTTT. It encodes CASSPRADQPQHF.